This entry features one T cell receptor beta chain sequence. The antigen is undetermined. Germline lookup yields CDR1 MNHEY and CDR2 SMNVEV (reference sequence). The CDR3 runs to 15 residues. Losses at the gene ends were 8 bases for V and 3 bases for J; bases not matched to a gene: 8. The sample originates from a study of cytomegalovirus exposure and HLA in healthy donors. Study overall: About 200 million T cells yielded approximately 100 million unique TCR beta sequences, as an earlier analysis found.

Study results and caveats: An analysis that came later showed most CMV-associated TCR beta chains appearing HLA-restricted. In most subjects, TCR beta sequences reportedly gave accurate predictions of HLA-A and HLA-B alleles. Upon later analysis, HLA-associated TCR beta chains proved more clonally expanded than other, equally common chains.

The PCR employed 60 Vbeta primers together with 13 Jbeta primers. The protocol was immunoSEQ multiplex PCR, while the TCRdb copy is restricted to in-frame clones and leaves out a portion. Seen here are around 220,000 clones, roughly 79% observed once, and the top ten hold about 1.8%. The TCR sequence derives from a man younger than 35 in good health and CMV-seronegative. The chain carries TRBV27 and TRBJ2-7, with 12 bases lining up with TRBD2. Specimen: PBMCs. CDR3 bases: TGTGCCAGCCGGCGGACTAGCGGGGCCAACTACGAGCAGTACTTC. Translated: CASRRTSGANYEQYF.